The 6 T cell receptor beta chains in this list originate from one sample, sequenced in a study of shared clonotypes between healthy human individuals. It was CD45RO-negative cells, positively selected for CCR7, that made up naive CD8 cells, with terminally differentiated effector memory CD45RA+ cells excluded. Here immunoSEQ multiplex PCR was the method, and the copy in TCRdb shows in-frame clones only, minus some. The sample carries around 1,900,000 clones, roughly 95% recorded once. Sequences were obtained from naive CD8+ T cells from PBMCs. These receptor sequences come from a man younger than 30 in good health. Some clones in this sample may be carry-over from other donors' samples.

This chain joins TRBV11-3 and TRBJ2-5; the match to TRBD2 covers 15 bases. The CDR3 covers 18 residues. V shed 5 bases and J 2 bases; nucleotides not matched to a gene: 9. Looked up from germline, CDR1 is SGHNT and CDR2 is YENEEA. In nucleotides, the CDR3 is TGTGCCAGCAGCGTCGGGACTAGCGGGAGGACCCTACAAGAGACCCAGTACTTC. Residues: CASSVGTSGRTLQETQYF.

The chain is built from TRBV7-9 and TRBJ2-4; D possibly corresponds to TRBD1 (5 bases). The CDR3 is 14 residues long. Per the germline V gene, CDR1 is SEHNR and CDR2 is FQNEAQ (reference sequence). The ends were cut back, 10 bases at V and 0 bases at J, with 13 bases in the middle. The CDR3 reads CATSDGAAKNIQYF. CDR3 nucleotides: TGTGCCACCTCCGATGGGGCAGCCAAAAACATTCAGTACTTC.

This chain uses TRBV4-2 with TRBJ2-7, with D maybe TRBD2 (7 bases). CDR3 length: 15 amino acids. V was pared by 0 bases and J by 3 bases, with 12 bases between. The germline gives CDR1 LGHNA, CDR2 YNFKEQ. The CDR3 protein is CASSQEGGLNYEQYF. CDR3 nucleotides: TGTGCCAGCAGCCAAGAAGGGGGACTAAACTACGAGCAGTACTTC.

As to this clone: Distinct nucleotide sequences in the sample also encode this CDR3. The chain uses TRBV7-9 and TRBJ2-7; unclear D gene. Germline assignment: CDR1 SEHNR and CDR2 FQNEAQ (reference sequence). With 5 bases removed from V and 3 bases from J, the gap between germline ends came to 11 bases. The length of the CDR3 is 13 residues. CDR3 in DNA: TGTGCCAGCAGCCAAGGGTTGGGCTACGAGCAGTACTTC. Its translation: CASSQGLGYEQYF.

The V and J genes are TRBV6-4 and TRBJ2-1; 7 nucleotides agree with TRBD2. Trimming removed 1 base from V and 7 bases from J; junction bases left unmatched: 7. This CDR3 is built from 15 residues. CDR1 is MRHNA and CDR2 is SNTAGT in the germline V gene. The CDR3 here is CASSDWRERRNEQFF. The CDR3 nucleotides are TGTGCCAGCAGTGACTGGCGGGAGAGAAGAAATGAGCAGTTCTTC.

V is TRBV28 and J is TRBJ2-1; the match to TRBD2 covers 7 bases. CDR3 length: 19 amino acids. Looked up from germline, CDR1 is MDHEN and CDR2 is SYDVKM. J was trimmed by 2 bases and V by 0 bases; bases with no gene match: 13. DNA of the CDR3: TGTGCCAGCAGTTTATGGTCGCTCCAGGGAGGGCCCACCTACAATGAGCAGTTCTTC. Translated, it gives CASSLWSLQGGPTYNEQFF.